This record concerns one T cell receptor beta chain sequence. The data originate from a study of blood T cell repertoires in COVID-19. Study at large: Samples representing acute and convalescent COVID-19 were sourced from the United States, Italy and Spain.

Cohort assignment relied on participant-reported clinical history. Each recovered donor of Cohort 3 presented with two negative PCRs, clearance, or symptom resolution. Original data processing: From reference gene primer amplification, estimates of nucleated cell counts were derived. Repertoires were generated with immunoSEQ multiplex PCR, while TCRdb's copy carries only in-frame clones and drops some. That table gives V, J and clone size, and the DNA gave D and trimming. Of approximately 180,000 clones in the sample, almost 80% were seen once. Germline values: CDR1 MNHNY, CDR2 SVGAGI (reference sequence). Trimming shortened V by 2 bases and J by 2 bases, and 10 bases separated the two germline ends. The CDR3 has 15 amino acids.

V gene TRBV6-6 combines with J gene TRBJ1-3, with D uncertain. The receptor's source is a woman between 45 and 65 years old who had recovered from COVID-19. Input material: PBMCs or T cells enriched from blood (not recorded which). The CDR3 reads CASSYDSTAGNTIYF. DNA of the CDR3: TGTGCCAGCAGTTACGATTCAACAGCTGGAAACACCATATATTTT.